Sequencing of this T cell receptor beta chain was carried out in a study of technical replicates of blood from a few donors. Germline CDR1 reads MNHEY; CDR2 reads SVGAGI. The CDR3 runs to 16 residues. V lost 2 bases and J lost 4, with 14 bases in between. Here immunoSEQ multiplex PCR was the method, and the copy in TCRdb shows in-frame clones only, minus some. The data hold some 89,000 clones, with 85% to 95% observed a single time. The chain is built from TRBV6-5 and TRBJ2-2, with D possibly TRBD2 on 6 matching bases. The sample consisted of T cells isolated from PBMCs. This sequence was found in a human donor in good health. CDR3 region: CASSYPGGWSTGELFF. For the CDR3, the DNA is TGTGCCAGCAGTTACCCCGGGGGTTGGAGCACCGGGGAGCTGTTTTTT.